A single sample is the source of the 10 T cell receptor beta chains below, sequenced in a study of blood T cell repertoires in COVID-19. Repertoires were generated with immunoSEQ multiplex PCR, while TCRdb's copy carries only in-frame clones and drops some. Among 250,000 to 300,000 clones listed, about 89% were seen once. Material for sequencing was peripheral blood. The receptors were gathered from a man aged 45-65 years with acute or convalescent COVID-19.

V usage is TRBV11-2 and J usage is TRBJ2-2; D gene uncertain. Trimming pared 4 bases from V and 4 bases from J, leaving 7 bases between. The CDR3 runs 13 residues. Germline lookup yields CDR1 SGHAT and CDR2 FQNNGV. The DNA for the CDR3 is TGTGCCAGCAGCTCCGACACCACCGGGGAGCTGTTTTTT. Translating gives CASSSDTTGELFF.

J is TRBJ1-2 and V is TRBV7-3; 8 nucleotides line up with TRBD1. The CDR3 is made up of 12 amino acids. Germline V lookup: CDR1 SGHTA, CDR2 FQGTGA. The V gene end was trimmed by 5 bases and the J gene end by 8 bases; junction bases not matched to a gene: 4. The CDR3 loop is CASSRDRIGYTF. CDR3 coding DNA: TGTGCCAGCAGCCGGGACAGGATCGGCTACACCTTC. Together with reference TRBV7-3 and TRBJ1-2, the CDR3 gives the full variable domain: GAGVSQTPSNKVTEKGKYVELRCDPISGHTALYWYRQSLGQGPEFLIYFQGTGAADDSGLPNDRFFAVRPEGSVSTLKIQRTERGDSAVYLCASSRDRIGYTFGSGTRLTVV.

The V call is TRBV10-2, the J call TRBJ2-7; 11 bases are a match to TRBD2. Per the germline V gene, CDR1 is WSHSY and CDR2 is SAAADI. With V trimmed by 7 bases and J by 2 bases, 7 bases remained unmatched. The CDR3 runs 15 residues. For the CDR3, the DNA is TGCGCCAGCAAGGTGTTAGCGGGGGGGACCTACGAGCAGTACTTC. Protein: CASKVLAGGTYEQYF.

V usage is TRBV5-1 and J usage is TRBJ1-3; TRBD1 matches at 9 bases. V trimming: 4 bases; J trimming: 2 bases; junction bases outside the gene matches: 4. This CDR3 has 15 residues. CDR1 and CDR2 (germline): SGHRS, YFSETQ. The CDR3 here is CASSPDRGTGNTIYF. The CDR3 nucleotides read TGCGCCAGCAGCCCGGACAGGGGTACTGGAAACACCATATATTTT.

V usage is TRBV2 and J usage is TRBJ1-1, with TRBD1 matching 10 bases. The CDR3 extends over 12 amino acids. Germline values: CDR1 SNHLY, CDR2 FYNNEI. Losses at the gene ends were 10 bases for V and 5 bases for J; bases not matched to a gene: 4. DNA for the CDR3: TGTGCCACCGGGACAGGGGAGACTGAAGCTTTCTTT. Encoded protein: CATGTGETEAFF. The whole variable domain, filled in from reference TRBV2 and TRBJ1-1, reads EPEVTQTPSHQVTQMGQEVILRCVPISNHLYFYWYRQILGQKVEFLVSFYNNEISEKSEIFDDQFSVERPDGSNFTLKIRSTKLEDSAMYFCATGTGETEAFFGQGTRLTVV.

CDR3 nucleotide sequence: TGCAGTGCTAGTGCGGCGGGTAACTATGGCTACACCTTC. Translation: CSASAAGNYGYTF. The chain joins TRBV20-1 to TRBJ1-2; D call uncertain. Germline assignment: CDR1 DFQATT and CDR2 SNEGSKA (reference sequence). Trimming cost V 3 bases and J 1 base, with 9 bases left between them. The CDR3 consists of 13 residues.

The chain is built from TRBV2 and TRBJ2-1; D is possibly TRBD2 (6 bases). V shed 7 bases and J shed 9 bases, with 19 bases lying between them. This CDR3 spans 14 amino acids. Looked up from germline, CDR1 is SNHLY and CDR2 is FYNNEI. For the CDR3, the DNA is TGTGCCAGCAAAAATCGTAGGGAGGTCGGTGAGCAGTTCTTC. The encoded protein is CASKNRREVGEQFF.

This chain joins TRBV6-5 and TRBJ1-1, with 10 bases matching TRBD1. The CDR3 totals 15 residues. Germline V lookup: CDR1 MNHEY, CDR2 SVGAGI. Trimming at V came to 7 bases and at J to 1 base, leaving 6 bases not matched to a gene. The CDR3 reads CASTRDRGRNTEAFF. The DNA of the CDR3 is TGTGCCAGCACCCGGGACAGGGGCAGGAACACTGAAGCTTTCTTT.

This chain connects TRBV7-9 to TRBJ2-3; a possible D gene is TRBD2 (5 bases). The V end was cut by 5 bases, the J end by 0 bases, with 12 bases between. Germline V gives CDR1 SEHNR, CDR2 FQNEAQ (reference sequence). This CDR3 comprises 15 residues. As DNA, the CDR3 is TGTGCCAGCAGCCCCGCGGGCATTAGCACAGATACGCAGTATTTT. As protein: CASSPAGISTDTQYF.

This clone was counted once. The chain has TRBV7-9 and TRBJ2-7; D may be TRBD1 (5 bases). V gave up 5 bases and J gave up 7 bases, with 18 bases separating them. The CDR3 is 14 amino acids. Germline values: CDR1 SEHNR, CDR2 FQNEAQ (reference sequence). The CDR3 coding sequence is TGTGCCAGCAGCGTGGGTCCGCGGCCAGGGGAGCAGTACTTC. The encoded protein is CASSVGPRPGEQYF.